The clone carrying this TCR beta chain was observed at least ten times. The sample comes from a study of HIV-infected children after antiretroviral therapy interruption. V was trimmed by 6 bases and J by 6 bases, leaving 9 bases between them. The CDR3 covers 12 residues. Per germline, CDR1 MDHEN and CDR2 SYDVKM. A 3' RACE protocol on RNA, with unique molecular identifiers, produced the TCR library. MiXCR, run by TCRdb on the 3' RACE reads, gives a single entry per CDR3 protein. The sample carries about 15,000 distinct CDR3 sequences, less than 4% recorded once. Treatment noted: PENTA 11 planned treatment interruption arm or continuous ART arm.

Sequences were derived from CD45RA+ CD4+ T cells from PBMCs, sampled from a donor given antiretroviral therapy, either interrupted or continuous. The subset here: naive CD4+ CD45RA+ CD45RO- T cells. The origin of this receptor is a child between 2 and 17 years old with HIV. The chain recombines TRBV28 with TRBJ1-5; D is ambiguous. Here the CDR3 reads CASRLGFQPQHF. The CDR3 nucleotides read TGTGCCAGCAGATTGGGGTTTCAGCCCCAGCATTTT.